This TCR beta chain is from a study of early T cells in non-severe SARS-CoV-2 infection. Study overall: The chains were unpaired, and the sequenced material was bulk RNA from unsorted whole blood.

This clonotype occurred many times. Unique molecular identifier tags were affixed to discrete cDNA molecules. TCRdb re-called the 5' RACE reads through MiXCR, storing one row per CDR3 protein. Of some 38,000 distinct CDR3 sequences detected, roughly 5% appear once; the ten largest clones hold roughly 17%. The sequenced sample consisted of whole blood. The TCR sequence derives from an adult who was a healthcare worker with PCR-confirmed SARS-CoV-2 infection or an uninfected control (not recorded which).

The CDR3 bases are TGTGCCAGCAGCCGGCAGGCCCCGGTGCGGGGAGGCTACACCTTC. This sequence encodes CASSRQAPVRGGYTF. The chain has TRBV4-2 and TRBJ1-2; no clear D gene. With 4 bases removed from V and 8 bases from J, the gap between germline ends came to 20 bases. Germline CDR1 LGHNA, CDR2 YNFKEQ. CDR3 length equals 15 residues.